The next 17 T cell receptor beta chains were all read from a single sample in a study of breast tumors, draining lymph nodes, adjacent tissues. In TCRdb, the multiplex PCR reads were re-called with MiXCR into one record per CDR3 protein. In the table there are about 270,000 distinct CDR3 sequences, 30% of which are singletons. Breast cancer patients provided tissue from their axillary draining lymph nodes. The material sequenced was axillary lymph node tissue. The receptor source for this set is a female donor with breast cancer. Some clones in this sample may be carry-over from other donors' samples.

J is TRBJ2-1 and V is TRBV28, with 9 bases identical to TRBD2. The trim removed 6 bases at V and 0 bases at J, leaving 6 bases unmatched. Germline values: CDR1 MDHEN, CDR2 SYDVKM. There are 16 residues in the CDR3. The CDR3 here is CASRSSSGSSYNEQFF. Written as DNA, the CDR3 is TGTGCCAGCAGAAGTAGTAGCGGGAGCTCCTACAATGAGCAGTTCTTC. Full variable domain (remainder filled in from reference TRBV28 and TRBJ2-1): DVKVTQSSRYLVKRTGEKVFLECVQDMDHENMFWYRQDPGLGLRLIYFSYDVKMKEKGDIPEGYSVSREKKERFSLILESASTNQTSMYLCASRSSSGSSYNEQFFGPGTRLTVL.

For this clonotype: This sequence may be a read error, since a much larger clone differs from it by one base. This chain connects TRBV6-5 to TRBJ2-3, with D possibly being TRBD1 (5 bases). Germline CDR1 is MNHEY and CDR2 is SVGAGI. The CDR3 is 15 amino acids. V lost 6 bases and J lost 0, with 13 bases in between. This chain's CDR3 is CASSPAWGSTDTQYF. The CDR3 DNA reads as TGTGCCAGCAGCCCGGCGTGGGGCAGCACAGATACGCAGTATTTT.

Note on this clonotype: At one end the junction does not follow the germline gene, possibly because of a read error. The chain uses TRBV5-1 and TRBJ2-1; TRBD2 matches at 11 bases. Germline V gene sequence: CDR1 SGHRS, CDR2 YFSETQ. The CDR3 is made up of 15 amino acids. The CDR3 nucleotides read TGCGCCAGCAGCTTCGGGACTAGCGGTTACAGTGAGCAGTTCTTC. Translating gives CASSFGTSGYSEQFF.

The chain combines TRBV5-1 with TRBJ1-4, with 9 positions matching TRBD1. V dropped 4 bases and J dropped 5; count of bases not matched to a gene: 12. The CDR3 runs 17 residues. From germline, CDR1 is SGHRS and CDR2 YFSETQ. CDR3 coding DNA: TGCGCCAGCAGCGCCGGGACAGGGAAGGGAGGGAATGAAAAACTGTTTTTT. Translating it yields CASSAGTGKGGNEKLFF. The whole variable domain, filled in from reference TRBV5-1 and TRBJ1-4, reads KAGVTQTPRYLIKTRGQQVTLSCSPISGHRSVSWYQQTPGQGLQFLFEYFSETQRNKGNFPGRFSGRQFSNSRSEMNVSTLELGDSALYLCASSAGTGKGGNEKLFFGSGTQLSVL.

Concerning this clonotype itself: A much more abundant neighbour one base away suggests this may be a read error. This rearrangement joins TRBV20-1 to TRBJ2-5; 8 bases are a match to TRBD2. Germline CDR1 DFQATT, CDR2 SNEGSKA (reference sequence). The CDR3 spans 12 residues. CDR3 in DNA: TGCAGTGCTAGTCGCGGGAGGCAGACCCCGTACTTC. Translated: CSASRGRQTPYF.

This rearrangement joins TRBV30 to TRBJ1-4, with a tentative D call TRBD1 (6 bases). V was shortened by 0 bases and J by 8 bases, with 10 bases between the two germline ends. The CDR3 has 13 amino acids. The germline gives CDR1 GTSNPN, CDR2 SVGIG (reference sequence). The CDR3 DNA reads TGTGCCTGGAGTGTACCCCAGGGGGAAAAACTGTTTTTT. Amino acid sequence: CAWSVPQGEKLFF.

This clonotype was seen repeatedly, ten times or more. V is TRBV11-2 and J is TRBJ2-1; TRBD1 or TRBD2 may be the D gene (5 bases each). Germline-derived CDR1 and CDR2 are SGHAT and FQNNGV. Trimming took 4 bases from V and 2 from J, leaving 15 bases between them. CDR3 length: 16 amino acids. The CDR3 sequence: CASSSRGAGTYNEQFF. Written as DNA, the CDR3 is TGTGCCAGCAGCTCCCGAGGGGCAGGAACCTACAATGAGCAGTTCTTC.

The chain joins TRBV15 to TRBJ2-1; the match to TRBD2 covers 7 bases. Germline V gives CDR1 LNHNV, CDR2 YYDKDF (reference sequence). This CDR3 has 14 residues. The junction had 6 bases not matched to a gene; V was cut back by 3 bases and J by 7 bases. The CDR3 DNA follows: TGTGCCACCAGCAGCTTGGGGGGGACTAATGAGCAGTTCTTC. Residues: CATSSLGGTNEQFF.

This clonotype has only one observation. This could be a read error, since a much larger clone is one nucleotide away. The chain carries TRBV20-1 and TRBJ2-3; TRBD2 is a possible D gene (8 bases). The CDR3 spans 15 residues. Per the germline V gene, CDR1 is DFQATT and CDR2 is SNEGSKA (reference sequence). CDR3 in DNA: TGCAGTGCTAGAGAGGTCCAGCGGGGGACAGATTCGCAGTATTTT. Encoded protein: CSAREVQRGTDSQYF.

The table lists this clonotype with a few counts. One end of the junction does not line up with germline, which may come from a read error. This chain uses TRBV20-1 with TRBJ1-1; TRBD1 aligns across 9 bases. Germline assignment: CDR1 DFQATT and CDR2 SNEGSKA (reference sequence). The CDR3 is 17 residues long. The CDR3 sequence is CSAKDDRGWGVNTEAFF. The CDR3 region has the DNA TGCAGTGCTAAGGACGACAGGGGGTGGGGGGTGAATACTGAAGCTTTCTTT.

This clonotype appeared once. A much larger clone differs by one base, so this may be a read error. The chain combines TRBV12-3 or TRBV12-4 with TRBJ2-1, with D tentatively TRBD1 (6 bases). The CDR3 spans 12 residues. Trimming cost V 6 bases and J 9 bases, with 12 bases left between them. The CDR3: CASSLEGGEQFF. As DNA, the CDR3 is TGTGCCAGCAGCCTCGAAGGGGGTGAGCAGTTCTTC.

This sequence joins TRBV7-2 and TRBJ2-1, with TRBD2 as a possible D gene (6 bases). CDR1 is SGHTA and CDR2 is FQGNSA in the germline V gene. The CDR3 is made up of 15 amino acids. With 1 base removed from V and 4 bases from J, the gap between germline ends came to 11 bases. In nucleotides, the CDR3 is TGTGCCAGCAGCTTAGGGGCGGGACTGTACAATGAGCAGTTCTTC. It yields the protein CASSLGAGLYNEQFF.

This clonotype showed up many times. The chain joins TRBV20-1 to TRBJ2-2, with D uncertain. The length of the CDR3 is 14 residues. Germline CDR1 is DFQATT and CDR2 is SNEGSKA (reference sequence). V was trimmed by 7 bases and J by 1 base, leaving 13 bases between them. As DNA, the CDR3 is TGCAGTGGCATTGGACCTAGGAACACCGGGGAGCTGTTTTTT. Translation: CSGIGPRNTGELFF.

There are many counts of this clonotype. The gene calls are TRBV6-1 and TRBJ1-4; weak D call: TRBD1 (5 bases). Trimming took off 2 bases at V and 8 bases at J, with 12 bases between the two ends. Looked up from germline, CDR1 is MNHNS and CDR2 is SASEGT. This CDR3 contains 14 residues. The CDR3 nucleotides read TGTGCCAGCAGTGAACTAGTGGGGACGGAAAAACTGTTTTTT. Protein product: CASSELVGTEKLFF.

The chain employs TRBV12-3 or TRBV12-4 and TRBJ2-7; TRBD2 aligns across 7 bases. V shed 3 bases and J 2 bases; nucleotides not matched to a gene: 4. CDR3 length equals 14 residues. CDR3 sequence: CASSFGGRAYEQYF. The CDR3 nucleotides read TGTGCCAGCAGTTTCGGAGGGAGGGCCTACGAGCAGTACTTC.

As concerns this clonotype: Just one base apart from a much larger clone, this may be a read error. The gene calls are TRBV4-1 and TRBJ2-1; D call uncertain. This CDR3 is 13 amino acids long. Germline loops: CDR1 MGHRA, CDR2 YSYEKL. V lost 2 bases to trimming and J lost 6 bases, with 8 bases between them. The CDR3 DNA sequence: TGCGCCAGCAGCCAACTGCTCTGCAATGAGCAGTTCTTC. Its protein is CASSQLLCNEQFF.

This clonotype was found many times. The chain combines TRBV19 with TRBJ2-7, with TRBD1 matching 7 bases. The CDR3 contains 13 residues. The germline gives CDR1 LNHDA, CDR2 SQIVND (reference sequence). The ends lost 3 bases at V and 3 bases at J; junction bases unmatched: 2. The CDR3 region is CASSMDRNYEQYF. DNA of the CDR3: TGTGCCAGTAGTATGGACAGGAACTACGAGCAGTACTTC. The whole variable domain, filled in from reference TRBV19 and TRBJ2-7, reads DGGITQSPKYLFRKEGQNVTLSCEQNLNHDAMYWYRQDPGQGLRLIYYSQIVNDFQKGDIAEGYSVSREKKESFPLTVTSAQKNPTAFYLCASSMDRNYEQYFGPGTRLTVT.